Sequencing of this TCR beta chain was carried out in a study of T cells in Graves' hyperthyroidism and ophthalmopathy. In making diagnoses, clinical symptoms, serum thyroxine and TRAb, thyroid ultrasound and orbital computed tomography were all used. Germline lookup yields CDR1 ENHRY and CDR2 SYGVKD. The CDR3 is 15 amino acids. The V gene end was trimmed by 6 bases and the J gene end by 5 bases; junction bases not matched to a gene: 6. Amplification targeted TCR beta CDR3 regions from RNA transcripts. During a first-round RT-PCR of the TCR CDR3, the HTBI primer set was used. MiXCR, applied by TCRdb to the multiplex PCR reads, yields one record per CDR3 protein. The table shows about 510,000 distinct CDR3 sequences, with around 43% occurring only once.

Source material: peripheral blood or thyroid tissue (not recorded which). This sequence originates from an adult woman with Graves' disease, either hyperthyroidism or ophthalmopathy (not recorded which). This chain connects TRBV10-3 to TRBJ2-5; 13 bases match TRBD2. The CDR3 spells CAIRSGTSGIETQYF. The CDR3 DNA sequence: TGTGCCATCAGATCCGGGACTAGCGGGATCGAGACCCAGTACTTC.